The 17 T cell receptor beta chains below come from one sample, sequenced in a study of T cell responses to AZD1222 COVID-19 vaccine. Measured with immunoSEQ multiplex PCR; TCRdb has only the in-frame clones, and not every one. The table includes roughly 97,000 clones, 85% to 90% detected once. The sequencing used peripheral blood, collected on day 0 of AZD1222 vaccination. The receptors were sampled from an adult in good health.

This chain connects TRBV11-3 to TRBJ2-7, with 7 bases aligning to TRBD2. Germline V lookup: CDR1 SGHNT, CDR2 YENEEA. The CDR3 contains 20 residues. V shed 5 bases and J 2 bases; nucleotides not matched to a gene: 24. The CDR3 protein is CASSQILKWREYRMTYEQYF. As DNA, the CDR3 is TGTGCCAGCAGCCAGATCCTCAAATGGCGGGAGTATCGGATGACCTACGAGCAGTACTTC.

The genes are TRBV2 and TRBJ2-2; D is undetermined. Germline lookup yields CDR1 SNHLY and CDR2 FYNNEI. The V end lost 7 bases, the J end lost 6 bases, and 12 bases lay between the germline ends. This CDR3 is 13 amino acids long. The CDR3 here is CASTPDGSGELFF. The DNA of the CDR3 is TGTGCCAGCACCCCTGACGGGTCCGGGGAGCTGTTTTTT.

CDR3 sequence reads: CASSQGTLNTEAFF. The CDR3 nucleotides read TGCGCCAGCAGCCAAGGGACCTTGAACACTGAAGCTTTCTTT. The chain links TRBV5-1 to TRBJ1-1, with a possible D match to TRBD1 (5 bases). Germline V gives CDR1 SGHRS, CDR2 YFSETQ. The CDR3 spans 14 residues. V dropped 4 bases and J dropped 0 bases, with 10 bases sitting between them.

The chain uses TRBV19 and TRBJ2-7, with 9 bases that match TRBD1. CDR1 is LNHDA and CDR2 is SQIVND in the germline V gene (reference sequence). The CDR3 sequence is 13 residues long. V trimming: 8 bases; J trimming: 9 bases; junction bases outside the gene matches: 11. CDR3 DNA sequence: TGTGCCAGTGGACAGGGGACCTCCCGCGGGCAGTACTTC. Encoded protein: CASGQGTSRGQYF.

The chain employs TRBV5-1 and TRBJ1-1, with no clear D. CDR1 is SGHRS, CDR2 YFSETQ, per germline. The CDR3 loop spans 16 amino acids. V dropped 2 bases and J dropped 5 bases, with 19 bases sitting between them. The CDR3 sequence is CASSLNSGVSGTEAFF. DNA of the CDR3: TGCGCCAGCAGCTTAAACTCCGGGGTAAGTGGGACTGAAGCTTTCTTT. Supplemented by reference TRBV5-1 and TRBJ1-1, the full variable domain reads KAGVTQTPRYLIKTRGQQVTLSCSPISGHRSVSWYQQTPGQGLQFLFEYFSETQRNKGNFPGRFSGRQFSNSRSEMNVSTLELGDSALYLCASSLNSGVSGTEAFFGQGTRLTVV.

The rearrangement uses TRBV11-2 and TRBJ2-5; 11 positions agree with TRBD1. The germline CDR1 and CDR2 sequences are SGHAT and FQNNGV. CDR3 length: 13 amino acids. Trimming at V came to 5 bases and at J to 6 bases, leaving 2 bases not matched to a gene. The CDR3 DNA reads as TGTGCCAGCAGCGGACAGGGGGCCAAGACCCAGTACTTC. It codes for CASSGQGAKTQYF.

This chain uses TRBV11-2 with TRBJ2-3, with 12 bases identical to TRBD2. J gave up 2 bases and V 5 bases, and 8 bases lay outside the gene matches. The CDR3 is 17 amino acids. Germline CDR1 SGHAT, CDR2 FQNNGV. The CDR3 bases are TGTGCCAGCAGCCCAAGACTAGCGGGAGTCCCCACAGATACGCAGTATTTT. It specifies CASSPRLAGVPTDTQYF.

This chain connects TRBV9 to TRBJ2-1; 8 nucleotides align to TRBD2. Looked up from germline, CDR1 is SGDLS and CDR2 is YYNGEE. V was clipped by 0 bases and J by 8 bases; unmatched bases: 7. The CDR3 totals 15 residues. The DNA of the CDR3 is TGTGCCAGCAGCGTAGGAGGGACTAGTCGGTATGAGCAGTTCTTC. It is translated as CASSVGGTSRYEQFF.

This clone was seen just once. The J gene is TRBJ1-2, the V gene TRBV7-2; D is possibly TRBD1 (6 bases). V was clipped by 0 bases and J by 8 bases, with 7 bases between them. The germline CDR1 and CDR2 sequences are SGHTA and FQGNSA. This CDR3 contains 12 residues. The CDR3 loop reads CASSLAGGGYTF. CDR3 nucleotides: TGTGCCAGCAGCTTAGCGGGGGGCGGCTACACCTTC. The variable domain in full, with the rest retrieved from reference TRBV7-2 and TRBJ1-2, is GAGVSQSPSNKVTEKGKDVELRCDPISGHTALYWYRQSLGQGLEFLIYFQGNSAPDKSGLPSDRFSAERTGGSVSTLTIQRTQQEDSAVYLCASSLAGGGYTFGSGTRLTVV.

The V gene is TRBV18, the J gene TRBJ2-5, with D perhaps matching TRBD1 (6 bases). V was trimmed by 4 bases and J by 3 bases, leaving 9 bases between them. This CDR3 comprises 13 residues. The germline gives CDR1 KGHSH, CDR2 LQKENI. The CDR3, as DNA: TGTGCCAGCTCACGGGGGCAGGAAGAGACCCAGTACTTC. Translated: CASSRGQEETQYF.

This sequence joins TRBV11-2 and TRBJ2-7; D is undetermined. CDR1 is SGHAT and CDR2 is FQNNGV in the germline V gene. Trimming shortened V by 0 bases and J by 4 bases, and 10 bases separated the two germline ends. This CDR3 is built from 14 residues. The CDR3 protein is CASSLDSGSYEQYF. CDR3 DNA sequence: TGTGCCAGCAGCTTAGATTCAGGAAGTTACGAGCAGTACTTC.

V and J are TRBV7-8 and TRBJ2-5, with D possibly TRBD2 on 5 matching bases. Trimming took off 5 bases at V and 4 bases at J, with 14 bases between the two ends. This CDR3 is 14 amino acids long. The germline CDR1 and CDR2 sequences are SGHVS and FQNEAQ. The CDR3 here is CASSLTSGSETQYF. The CDR3 nucleotides are TGTGCCAGCAGCCTAACTAGTGGTTCAGAGACCCAGTACTTC.

The CDR3 sequence is CASEIQRGSYNEQFF. CDR3 DNA: TGTGCCAGCGAAATCCAGCGGGGTTCCTACAATGAGCAGTTCTTC. The chain couples TRBV6-5 to TRBJ2-1, with 7 bases lining up with TRBD2. V was clipped by 8 bases and J by 1 base; unmatched bases: 8. The CDR3 is made up of 15 amino acids. The germline CDR1 and CDR2 sequences are MNHEY and SVGAGI.

This clone was seen a handful of times. The gene calls are TRBV15 and TRBJ1-5; possible D gene TRBD1, 5 bases. There are 16 residues in the CDR3. Per the germline V gene, CDR1 is LNHNV and CDR2 is YYDKDF (reference sequence). The ends were cut back, 1 base at V and 3 bases at J, with 13 bases in the middle. In DNA form, the CDR3 reads TGTGCCACCAGCAGAGTTGGGGGAGGGAACAATCAGCCCCAGCATTTT. Its translation: CATSRVGGGNNQPQHF. Supplemented by reference TRBV15 and TRBJ1-5, the full variable domain reads DAMVIQNPRYQVTQFGKPVTLSCSQTLNHNVMYWYQQKSSQAPKLLFHYYDKDFNNEADTPDNFQSRRPNTSFCFLDIRSPGLGDTAMYLCATSRVGGGNNQPQHFGDGTRLSIL.

The V and J genes are TRBV21-1 and TRBJ1-2. TRBV21-1 is listed as a pseudogene. The CDR3 is made up of 17 amino acids. CDR3 region: CASGSRREVDRNYGYTF. The CDR3 bases are TGTGCCAGCGGCTCCCGGCGGGAGGTCGACCGTAACTATGGCTACACCTTC.

The rearrangement joins TRBV9 to TRBJ2-1; D unresolved. V was pared by 0 bases and J by 0 bases, with 10 bases between. The CDR3 runs 16 residues. CDR1 is SGDLS, CDR2 YYNGEE, per germline. The CDR3 bases are TGTGCCAGCAGCGTAGTTCCTTCTTTCTCCTACAATGAGCAGTTCTTC. Its protein product is CASSVVPSFSYNEQFF.

This chain's CDR3 is CASSLARLAGGDEQFF. The CDR3, as DNA: TGTGCCAGCAGCTTAGCTCGGCTAGCGGGAGGGGATGAGCAGTTCTTC. V is TRBV11-2 and J is TRBJ2-1; 12 bases are shared with TRBD2. Unmatched junction bases numbered 6, after V lost 1 base and J lost 8 bases. CDR3 length: 16 residues. The germline gives CDR1 SGHAT, CDR2 FQNNGV.